The rows below give T cell receptor beta chains drawn from one sample of a study of cytomegalovirus exposure and HLA in healthy donors. The table came from immunoSEQ multiplex PCR; TCRdb's copy has only in-frame clones and leaves some out. The sample comprises about 210,000 clones, approximately 84% of which are singletons, and 0.24% rests with the top ten. Sample: PBMCs. The receptors here all came from a girl aged 2-10 years in good health and CMV-seronegative. The CDR3 runs from the conserved cysteine through the conserved F or W. A D gene is named only where the DNA matches it firmly. Some rows have no size entry. The others give once, few or many, or a class for an expanded clone.

CDR3	DNA	V	J	D	size
CATSRDDGGTLAF	TGTGCCACCAGCAGAGATGATGGCGGAACTCTAGCTTTC	TRBV15	TRBJ2-7	.	.
CASSLVGGDEQFF	TGCGCCAGCAGCTTGGTAGGGGGCGATGAGCAGTTCTTC	TRBV5-1	TRBJ2-1	TRBD1	.
CASSLTPGEETQYF	TGCGCCAGCAGCTTGACTCCCGGAGAAGAGACCCAGTACTTC	TRBV5-1	TRBJ2-5	.	.
CASRDSPYEQYF	TGTGCCAGCCGCGACAGTCCCTACGAGCAGTACTTC	TRBV27	TRBJ2-7	.	.
CASYSRGGMNTEAFF	TGTGCCAGCTACTCACGGGGGGGCATGAACACTGAAGCTTTCTTT	TRBV27	TRBJ1-1	.	.
CASRLSDSGYEQYF	TGTGCCAGCAGACTTTCCGACAGTGGTTACGAGCAGTACTTC	TRBV6-5	TRBJ2-7	.	.
CASSLAVAGDADTQYF	TGTGCCAGCAGCTTAGCTGTAGCGGGGGACGCAGATACGCAGTATTTT	TRBV7-2	TRBJ2-3	TRBD2	once
CSTELAGGPRSRNEQFF	TGCAGCACTGAACTAGCGGGGGGGCCTCGGAGTAGGAATGAGCAGTTCTTC	TRBV29-1	TRBJ2-1	TRBD2	.
CASSGDGLKNIQYF	TGTGCCAGCAGTGGGGACGGACTAAAAAACATTCAGTACTTC	TRBV2	TRBJ2-4	.	.
CSATPILHF	TGCAGTGCTACCCCAATCCTCCACTTT	TRBV20-1	TRBJ1-6	.	.
CASSLLAGGLKEETQYF	TGTGCCAGCAGCTTACTAGCGGGGGGCCTAAAAGAAGAGACCCAGTACTTC	TRBV7-9	TRBJ2-5	TRBD2	.
CASSLAPGSYEQYF	TGTGCCAGCAGTCTCGCGCCAGGCAGCTACGAGCAGTACTTC	TRBV7-6	TRBJ2-7	.	.
CASSQGLAGVEDTQYF	TGTGCCAGCAGCCAAGGTCTAGCGGGGGTGGAAGATACGCAGTATTTT	TRBV4-2	TRBJ2-3	TRBD2	.
CASSETGTGTPNEQFF	TGTGCCAGCAGTGAGACCGGGACAGGCACCCCCAATGAGCAGTTCTTC	TRBV25-1	TRBJ2-1	TRBD1	.
CASSIRWGLAVPDTQYF	TGTGCCAGTAGTATAAGGTGGGGGCTAGCGGTTCCAGATACGCAGTATTTT	TRBV19	TRBJ2-3	.	.
CASSQGTIRGRAITDTQYF	TGCGCCAGCAGTCAGGGGACGATCCGAGGGAGGGCCATAACAGATACGCAGTATTTT	TRBV4-1	TRBJ2-3	.	.
CASSPQGPGQPQHF	TGTGCCAGCAGTCCACAGGGCCCGGGTCAGCCCCAGCATTTT	TRBV27	TRBJ1-5	.	.
CASSSRGHANEKLFF	TGTGCCAGCAGCTCCAGGGGGCACGCTAATGAAAAACTGTTTTTT	TRBV5-6	TRBJ1-4	TRBD1	.
CASSGGTDSNYGYTF	TGTGCCAGCAGCGGCGGGACGGATTCTAACTATGGCTACACCTTC	TRBV7-9	TRBJ1-2	.	.
CASSPRAQGNDSPLHF	TGTGCCAGCAGCCCCCGGGCACAGGGAAATGATTCACCCCTCCACTTT	TRBV9	TRBJ1-6	.	.
CAWSVRSGANVLTF	TGTGCCTGGAGTGTGAGGTCTGGGGCCAACGTCCTGACTTTC	TRBV30	TRBJ2-6	.	.
CASSLVGQPVDTQYF	TGTGCCAGCAGCTTGGTTGGGCAGCCCGTGGATACGCAGTATTTT	TRBV5-6	TRBJ2-3	.	.
CSVEGVVWENPYEQYF	TGCAGCGTTGAGGGAGTGGTGTGGGAGAACCCCTACGAGCAGTACTTC	TRBV29-1	TRBJ2-7	.	.
CASSHLSGPQTQYF	TGCGCCAGCAGTCACCTTAGCGGCCCTCAGACCCAGTACTTC	TRBV23-1	TRBJ2-5	.	.
CASSLLGQAMNTEAFF	TGTGCCAGCAGCTTATTGGGCCAGGCAATGAACACTGAAGCTTTCTTT	TRBV7-9	TRBJ1-1	.	.
CSAGWQGGYEQYF	TGCAGCGCCGGGTGGCAGGGAGGCTACGAGCAGTACTTC	TRBV29-1	TRBJ2-7	.	.
CAWTVANTIYF	TGTGCCTGGACTGTCGCGAACACCATATATTTT	TRBV30	TRBJ1-3	.	once
CASSGFPGLAGDKYEQYF	TGTGCCAGCAGCGGATTCCCGGGACTAGCGGGAGATAAATACGAGCAGTACTTC	TRBV5-8	TRBJ2-7	TRBD2	.
CASSPMNSGYTF	TGTGCCAGCAGCCCGATGAACTCTGGCTACACCTTC	TRBV5-6	TRBJ1-2	.	.
CAISYRTGEGQPQHF	TGTGCCATCAGTTACAGGACAGGGGAGGGACAGCCCCAGCATTTT	TRBV10-3	TRBJ1-5	TRBD1	.
CASSYELSYTEAFF	TGTGCCAGCAGTTACGAGCTATCTTACACTGAAGCTTTCTTT	TRBV6-5	TRBJ1-1	.	.
CASSPKGAGGTDTQYF	TGTGCCAGCAGCCCAAAGGGAGCGGGGGGTACGGATACGCAGTATTTT	TRBV5-4	TRBJ2-3	TRBD2	.
CASSLKGGTEAFF	TGTGCCAGCAGTTTGAAGGGAGGGACTGAAGCTTTCTTT	TRBV27	TRBJ1-1	.	few
CASSQFPGGGLETNYGYTF	TGCGCCAGCAGCCAATTTCCAGGGGGCGGGTTGGAAACGAACTATGGCTACACCTTC	TRBV4-1	TRBJ1-2	TRBD1	few
CASRIPRGTEAFF	TGTGCCAGTAGGATCCCAAGGGGTACTGAAGCTTTCTTT	TRBV19	TRBJ1-1	.	.
CASSKQGNSGANVLTF	TGTGCCAGCAGCAAACAGGGGAACTCTGGGGCCAACGTCCTGACTTTC	TRBV5-4	TRBJ2-6	TRBD1	.
CASSAQSGEAKNIQYF	TGTGCCAGCAGCGCGCAGTCGGGGGAGGCCAAAAACATTCAGTACTTC	TRBV9	TRBJ2-4	.	.
CASSKGGNEKLFF	TGTGCCAGCAGCAAAGGCGGGAATGAAAAACTGTTTTTT	TRBV7-9	TRBJ1-4	.	.
CASSLGLRYGTQYF	TGTGCCAGCAGTCTTGGACTAAGATACGGTACGCAGTATTTT	TRBV6-5	TRBJ2-3	.	once
CASSLLSPGYDTEAFF	TGTGCCAGCAGCTTATTAAGTCCAGGGTACGACACTGAAGCTTTCTTT	TRBV7-8	TRBJ1-1	.	.
CAGGQGTPETQYF	TGTGCCGGAGGACAGGGAACTCCTGAGACCCAGTACTTC	TRBV2	TRBJ2-5	TRBD1	.
CASTNRAGGEKLFF	TGTGCCAGCACCAACAGGGCCGGGGGGGAAAAACTGTTTTTT	TRBV6-5	TRBJ1-4	.	few
CASSVDSAGLYNEQFF	TGTGCCAGCAGCGTAGATTCGGCAGGATTATACAATGAGCAGTTCTTC	TRBV9	TRBJ2-1	.	.
CAISESNSGNTIYF	TGTGCCATCAGTGAGTCTAACAGTGGAAACACCATATATTTT	TRBV10-3	TRBJ1-3	.	.
CAISGRQGGQLTPAF	TGTGCCATCAGTGGAAGACAGGGGGGCCAATTAACACCCGCCTTC	TRBV10-3	TRBJ1-2	TRBD1	.
CASSLEASLLGELFF	TGCGCCAGCAGCTTGGAGGCTAGTTTACTCGGGGAGCTGTTTTTT	TRBV5-1	TRBJ2-2	.	.
CASSLGGTGGNEQYF	TGCGCCAGCAGCTTAGGGGGGACAGGGGGGAACGAGCAGTACTTC	TRBV5-1	TRBJ2-7	TRBD1	.
CASSEPERLAGDTQYF	TGTGCCAGCAGCGAGCCCGAGAGACTAGCAGGAGATACGCAGTATTTT	TRBV9	TRBJ2-3	TRBD2	.
CASSYGGGTGGDGYTF	TGCGCCAGCAGCTATGGTGGGGGGACAGGGGGCGATGGCTACACCTTC	TRBV4-1	TRBJ1-2	TRBD1	.
CASMPSGGVNSPLHF	TGTGCCAGCATGCCTTCAGGGGGCGTTAATTCACCCCTCCACTTT	TRBV5-6	TRBJ1-6	TRBD1	.
CAIRGPGQGAYEQFF	TGTGCCATCAGGGGTCCGGGACAGGGGGCATATGAGCAGTTCTTC	TRBV10-3	TRBJ2-1	TRBD1	.
CASRMLAASTDTQYF	TGTGCCAGCAGAATGCTAGCGGCTAGCACAGATACGCAGTATTTT	TRBV6-1	TRBJ2-3	TRBD2	.
CASSTPAGGGETQYF	TGCGCCAGCAGCACTCCAGCAGGGGGCGGGGAGACCCAGTACTTC	TRBV5-1	TRBJ2-5	TRBD1	.
CSVEKGGSADTQYF	TGCAGCGTTGAAAAAGGCGGGAGCGCAGATACGCAGTATTTT	TRBV29-1	TRBJ2-3	TRBD2	.
CASSYRHGVYEQYF	TGTGCCAGCAGTTACCGGCACGGGGTCTACGAGCAGTACTTC	TRBV6-5	TRBJ2-7	.	.
CASSTGGHRGDTQYF	TGTGCCAGCAGTACGGGGGGGCACAGGGGAGATACGCAGTATTTT	TRBV2	TRBJ2-3	.	few
CAWKWEANYGYTF	TGTGCCTGGAAGTGGGAGGCGAACTATGGCTACACCTTC	TRBV30	TRBJ1-2	.	.